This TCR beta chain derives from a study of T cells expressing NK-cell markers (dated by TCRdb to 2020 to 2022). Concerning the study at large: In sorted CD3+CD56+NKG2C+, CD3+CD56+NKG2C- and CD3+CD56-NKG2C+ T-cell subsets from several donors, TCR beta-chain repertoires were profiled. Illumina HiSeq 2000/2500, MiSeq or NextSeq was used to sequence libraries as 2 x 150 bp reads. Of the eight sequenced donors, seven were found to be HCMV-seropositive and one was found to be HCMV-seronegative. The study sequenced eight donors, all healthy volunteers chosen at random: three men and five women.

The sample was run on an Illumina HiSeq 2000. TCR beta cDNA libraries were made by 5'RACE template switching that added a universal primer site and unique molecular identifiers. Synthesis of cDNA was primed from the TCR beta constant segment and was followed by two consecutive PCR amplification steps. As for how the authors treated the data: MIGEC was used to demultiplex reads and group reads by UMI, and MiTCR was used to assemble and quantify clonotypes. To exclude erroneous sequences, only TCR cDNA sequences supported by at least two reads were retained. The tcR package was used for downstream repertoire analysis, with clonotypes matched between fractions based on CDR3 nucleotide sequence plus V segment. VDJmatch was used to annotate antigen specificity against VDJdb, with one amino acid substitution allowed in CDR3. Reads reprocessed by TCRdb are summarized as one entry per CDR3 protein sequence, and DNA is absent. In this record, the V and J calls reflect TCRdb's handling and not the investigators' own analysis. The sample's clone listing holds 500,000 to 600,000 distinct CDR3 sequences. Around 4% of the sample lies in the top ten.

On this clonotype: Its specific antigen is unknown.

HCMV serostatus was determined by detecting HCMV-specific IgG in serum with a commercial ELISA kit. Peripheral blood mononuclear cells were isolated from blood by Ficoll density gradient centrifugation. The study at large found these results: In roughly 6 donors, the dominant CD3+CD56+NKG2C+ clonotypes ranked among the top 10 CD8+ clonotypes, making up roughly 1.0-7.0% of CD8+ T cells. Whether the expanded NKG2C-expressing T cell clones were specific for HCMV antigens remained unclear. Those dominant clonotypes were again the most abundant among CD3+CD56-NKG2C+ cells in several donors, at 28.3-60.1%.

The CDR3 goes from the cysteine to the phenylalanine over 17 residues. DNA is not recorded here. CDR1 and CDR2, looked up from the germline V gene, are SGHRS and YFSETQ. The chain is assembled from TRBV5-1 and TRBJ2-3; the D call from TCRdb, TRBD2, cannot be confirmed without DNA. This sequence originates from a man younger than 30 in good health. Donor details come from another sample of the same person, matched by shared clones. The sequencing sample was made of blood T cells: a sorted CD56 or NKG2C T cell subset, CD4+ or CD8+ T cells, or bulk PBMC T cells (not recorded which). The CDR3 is CASSLNSWVAGEDTQYF.